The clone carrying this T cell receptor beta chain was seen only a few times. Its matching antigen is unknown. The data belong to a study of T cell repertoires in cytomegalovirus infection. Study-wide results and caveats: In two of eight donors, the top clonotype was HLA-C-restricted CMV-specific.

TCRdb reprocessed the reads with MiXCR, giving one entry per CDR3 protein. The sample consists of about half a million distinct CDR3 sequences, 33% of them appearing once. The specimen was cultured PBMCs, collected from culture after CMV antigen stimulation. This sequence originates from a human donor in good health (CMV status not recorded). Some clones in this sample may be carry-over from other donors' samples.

CDR3 sequence: CASSYSEDRGRKDEQFF. The CDR3 DNA is TGTGCCAGCAGTTACTCGGAGGACAGGGGGCGCAAGGATGAGCAGTTCTTC. The rearrangement joins TRBV6-6 to TRBJ2-1; 11 bases are a match to TRBD1. Germline lookup yields CDR1 MNHNY and CDR2 SVGAGI (reference sequence). Losses at the gene ends were 0 bases for V and 8 bases for J; bases not matched to a gene: 9. This CDR3 has 17 residues.